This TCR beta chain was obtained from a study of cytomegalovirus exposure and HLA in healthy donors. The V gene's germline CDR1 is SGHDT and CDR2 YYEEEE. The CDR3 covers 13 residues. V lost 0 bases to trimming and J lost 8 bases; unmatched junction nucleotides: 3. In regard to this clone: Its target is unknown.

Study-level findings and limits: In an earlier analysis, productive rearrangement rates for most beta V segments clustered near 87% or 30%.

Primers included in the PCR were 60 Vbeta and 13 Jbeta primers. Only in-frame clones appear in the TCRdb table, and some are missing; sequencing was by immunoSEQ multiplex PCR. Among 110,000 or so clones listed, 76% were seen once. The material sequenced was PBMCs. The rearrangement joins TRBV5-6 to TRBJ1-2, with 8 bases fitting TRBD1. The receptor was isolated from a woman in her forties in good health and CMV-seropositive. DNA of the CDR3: TGTGCCAGCAGCTTGGTCAGGGGGCGCGGCTACACCTTC. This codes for CASSLVRGRGYTF.